The following is a T cell receptor beta chain sequence with its context. What it binds is not known. TCRdb redid the calling of the reads with MiXCR, one entry per CDR3 protein. There are around 500,000 distinct CDR3 sequences in the sample; more than 40% occur only once, and around 44% lies in the top ten. The data are from a study of T cell repertoires in cytomegalovirus infection. Germline assignment: CDR1 DFQATT and CDR2 SNEGSKA (reference sequence). The V end lost 5 bases, the J end lost 4 bases, and 13 bases lay between the germline ends. The CDR3 has 13 residues. The origin of this receptor is a human donor in good health (CMV status not recorded). Some clones in this sample may be carry-over from other donors' samples. This chain uses TRBV20-1 with TRBJ2-3, with a weak D call TRBD2 (5 bases). The sample was cultured PBMCs, taken from culture after CMV antigen stimulation. This CDR3 reads CSALSVQADTQYF. CDR3 DNA sequence: TGCAGTGCTCTTAGCGTCCAGGCAGATACGCAGTATTTT.